The subject of this entry is one TCR beta chain. Its antigen is not identified. This sample was taken from a study of shared clonotypes between healthy human individuals. Findings and limits, study-wide: Despite large depth, sorted-subset datasets appeared incompletely sequenced. Represented genetic and exposure-history diversity was restricted by having few donors.

The authors' processing: Filtering of immunoSEQ junctional sequences could not match full-length read filtering. Here immunoSEQ multiplex PCR was the method, and the copy in TCRdb shows in-frame clones only, minus some. V, J and clone size were drawn from that table, and D and trimming were deduced from the DNA. Seen here are a few million clones, 80% to 95% observed once, and the top ten hold 0.39%. The CDR3 runs 18 residues. Per the germline V gene, CDR1 is SGHRS and CDR2 is YFSETQ. V dropped 0 bases and J dropped 8; count of bases not matched to a gene: 14. The V call is TRBV5-1, the J call TRBJ2-4; 10 bases fit TRBD2. Sequenced input: naive CD4+ T cells from PBMCs. The subset here: CD45RA+ positively selected. The receptor's source is a man aged 18 to 30 in good health. Some clones in this sample may be carry-over from other donors' samples. CDR3 sequence: CASSLEGSGRAQGDIQYF. CDR3 sequence (DNA): TGCGCCAGCAGCTTGGAGGGAAGCGGGAGGGCCCAAGGTGACATTCAGTACTTC.